The next 13 T cell receptor beta chains were all read from a single sample in a study of blood T cell repertoires in COVID-19 (dated by TCRdb to the early 2020s). Library creation used the immunoSEQ multiplex PCR assay. Drawn from immuneACCESS, this table holds only the in-frame rearrangements with V and J called that TCRdb kept. Clones are partly lost; checked studies trace under half to an unresolved V gene and leave the rest unexplained. In this sample the table shows nearly 200,000 clones, 84% of which occur a single time. The leading ten clones occupy approximately 5.1% of the sample. The material sequenced was peripheral blood. Every receptor here comes from a woman between 70 and 85 years old with active or convalescent COVID-19.

This clone was picked up a small number of times. This chain connects TRBV28 to TRBJ1-6; D gene ambiguous. Trimming took 5 bases from V and 7 from J, leaving 9 bases between them. This CDR3 region has 13 residues. Germline V gives CDR1 MDHEN, CDR2 SYDVKM. The CDR3 protein is CASSRFQNSPLHF. CDR3 nucleotide sequence: TGTGCCAGCAGTCGTTTCCAGAATTCACCCCTCCACTTT.

V gene TRBV27 combines with J gene TRBJ2-3; 7 nucleotides line up with TRBD2. The CDR3 length is 15 residues. V shed 7 bases, J shed 1 base, and the junction held 8 bases outside the gene matches. Germline V gene data show CDR1 as MNHEY and CDR2 as SMNVEV (reference sequence). DNA for the CDR3: TGTGCCAGCACCTCCGGGGGGACGGGCACAGATACGCAGTATTTT. It yields the protein CASTSGGTGTDTQYF.

The genes are TRBV3-1 (or the pseudogene TRBV3-2) and TRBJ2-7; 8 bases are a match to TRBD1. Germline CDR1 reads LGHDT; CDR2 reads YNNKEL (reference sequence). The CDR3 runs 17 residues. V gave up 2 bases and J gave up 1 base; unmatched junction bases: 10. CDR3 nucleotides: TGTGCCAGCAGCCAACTCTCAGGGGGCCTTTTATCCTACGAGCAGTACTTC. Translation gives CASSQLSGGLLSYEQYF.

This clone was seen a few times. The chain couples TRBV19 to TRBJ1-1; tentatively, D is TRBD1 (6 bases). Trimming took off 7 bases at V and 6 bases at J, with 18 bases between the two ends. Germline-derived CDR1 and CDR2 are LNHDA and SQIVND (reference sequence). The CDR3 length is 14 residues. CDR3 bases: TGTGCCAGTACCTCCTCAGGGGCCAGGGCTGAAGCTTTCTTT. As protein: CASTSSGARAEAFF.

In this sample, this clone turned up once. The rearrangement uses TRBV7-9 and TRBJ1-6, with 10 bases that match TRBD1. Germline V gene lookup returns CDR1 SEHNR and CDR2 FQNEAQ (reference sequence). After removal of 0 bases from V and 8 bases from J, the junction contained 4 bases not matched to a gene. CDR3 length: 16 amino acids. The DNA for the CDR3 is TGTGCCAGCAGCTTAGCGGGGGGACAGGGGTATTCACCCCTCCACTTT. Translation gives CASSLAGGQGYSPLHF.

This clone was seen only a few times. The chain carries TRBV14 and TRBJ1-2, with D uncertain. Trimming pared 1 base from V and 8 bases from J, leaving 8 bases between. The CDR3 runs to 12 residues. Germline assignment: CDR1 SGHDN and CDR2 FVKESK. CDR3 loop: CASSQVGGGYTF. For the CDR3, the DNA is TGTGCCAGCAGCCAAGTTGGAGGGGGCTACACCTTC.

The CDR3 loop reads CASSPEGTTNEKLFF. The CDR3 nucleotides are TGCGCCAGCAGCCCCGAGGGCACAACTAATGAAAAACTGTTTTTT. The chain joins TRBV5-1 to TRBJ1-4; D remains unclear. V dropped 4 bases and J dropped 0 bases, with 10 bases sitting between them. There are 15 residues in the CDR3. Germline CDR1 SGHRS, CDR2 YFSETQ.

V is TRBV2 and J is TRBJ2-7, with D perhaps TRBD2 (6 bases). Trimming removed 7 bases at V and 1 base at J, with 14 bases between. The CDR3 runs 14 residues. Germline-derived CDR1 and CDR2 are SNHLY and FYNNEI. CDR3 sequence reads: CASIIGLPSYEQYF. Here the CDR3 DNA reads TGTGCCAGCATCATCGGACTACCTTCCTACGAGCAGTACTTC.

This chain uses TRBV2 with TRBJ2-1; TRBD2 matches 10 bases. In germline, CDR1 is SNHLY, CDR2 FYNNEI. The CDR3 contains 16 residues. The trim removed 8 bases at V and 6 bases at J, leaving 13 bases unmatched. The CDR3 DNA sequence: TGTGCCAGCTCTGCCCTCAGCGGGAGGGCCAGCAATGAGCAGTTCTTC. It specifies CASSALSGRASNEQFF. Variable domain in full (rest from reference TRBV2 and TRBJ2-1): EPEVTQTPSHQVTQMGQEVILRCVPISNHLYFYWYRQILGQKVEFLVSFYNNEISEKSEIFDDQFSVERPDGSNFTLKIRSTKLEDSAMYFCASSALSGRASNEQFFGPGTRLTVL.

There are a few counts of this clone. V is TRBV5-1 and J is TRBJ1-2, with 7 bases lining up with TRBD1. The germline V gene has CDR1 SGHRS and CDR2 YFSETQ. The CDR3 totals 13 residues. V was pared by 3 bases and J by 8 bases, with 7 bases of the junction left unmatched. CDR3: CASSSTGARGYTF. As DNA, the CDR3 is TGCGCCAGCAGCTCCACAGGGGCGCGGGGCTACACCTTC.

The chain combines TRBV6-6 with TRBJ1-1, with D possibly TRBD1 on 6 matching bases. The CDR3 has 13 amino acids. Trimming shortened V by 4 bases and J by 5 bases, and 11 bases separated the two germline ends. Germline assignment: CDR1 MNHNY and CDR2 SVGAGI (reference sequence). CDR3 sequence (DNA): TGTGCCAGCAGTTCCAGGGGAGGGACTGAAGCTTTCTTT. This gives the protein CASSSRGGTEAFF.

The J gene is TRBJ1-5, the V gene TRBV2; D is unresolved. The CDR3 has 16 amino acids. In germline, CDR1 is SNHLY, CDR2 FYNNEI. V lost 1 base, J lost 9 bases, and 19 bases lay in between. The CDR3 loop reads CASSEVSWVRVGPQHF. CDR3 nucleotide sequence: TGTGCCAGCAGTGAAGTTTCTTGGGTTCGGGTGGGGCCCCAGCATTTT.

The chain carries TRBV15 and TRBJ2-3; 12 bases align to TRBD2. Germline CDR1 reads LNHNV; CDR2 reads YYDKDF (reference sequence). V was clipped by 3 bases and J by 5 bases; unmatched bases: 0. The CDR3 covers 14 residues. CDR3 in amino acids: CATSRGLAGDTQYF. CDR3 bases: TGTGCCACCAGCAGGGGACTAGCGGGAGATACGCAGTATTTT. Complete variable domain (other parts from reference TRBV15 and TRBJ2-3): DAMVIQNPRYQVTQFGKPVTLSCSQTLNHNVMYWYQQKSSQAPKLLFHYYDKDFNNEADTPDNFQSRRPNTSFCFLDIRSPGLGDTAMYLCATSRGLAGDTQYFGPGTRLTVL.